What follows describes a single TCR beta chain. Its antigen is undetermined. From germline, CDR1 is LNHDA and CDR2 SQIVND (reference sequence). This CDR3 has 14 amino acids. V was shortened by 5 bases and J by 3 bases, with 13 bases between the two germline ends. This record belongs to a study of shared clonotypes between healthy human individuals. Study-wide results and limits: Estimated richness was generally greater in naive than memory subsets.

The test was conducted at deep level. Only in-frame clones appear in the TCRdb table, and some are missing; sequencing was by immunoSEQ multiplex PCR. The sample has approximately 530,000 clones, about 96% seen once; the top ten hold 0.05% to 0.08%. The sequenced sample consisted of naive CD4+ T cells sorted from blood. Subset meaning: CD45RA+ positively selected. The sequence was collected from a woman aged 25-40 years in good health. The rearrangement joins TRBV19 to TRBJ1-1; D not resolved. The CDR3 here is CASSRTAADTEAFF. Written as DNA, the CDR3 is TGTGCCAGTAGTCGGACGGCGGCGGACACTGAAGCTTTCTTT.